This T cell receptor (beta chain) is from a study of blood T cell repertoires in COVID-19. As for the study in general: PBMCs, B-cell-depleted T cells, or T cells provided the cDNA or gDNA that made up the material.

The repertoire was sequenced with immunoSEQ multiplex PCR; TCRdb's copy has only in-frame clones and lacks some. This sample has a few hundred thousand clones, with about 89% found just once. CDR3 length: 14 residues. The V segment lost 6 bases and the J segment 6 bases; nucleotides outside the gene matches: 4. The V gene's germline CDR1 is MNHEY and CDR2 SVGAGI. This clonotype was obtained from a man aged 35 to 55 who had recovered from COVID-19. The gene calls are TRBV6-5 and TRBJ2-1, with 11 nucleotides matching TRBD2. The sequencing sample was made of peripheral blood. The CDR3 coding sequence is TGTGCCAGCAGGGGGACTAGCGGCCCCAATGAGCAGTTCTTC. The encoded protein is CASRGTSGPNEQFF.